Given below is one T cell receptor (beta chain) in context. The antigen is undetermined. Amplification used 52 TRBV primers and 13 TRBJ primers. Clones were sequenced by immunoSEQ multiplex PCR, and TCRdb holds only the in-frame ones, with some missing. The table records about 29,000 clones, just under 95% of them present only once. This specimen belongs to a study of regulatory T cells. Study-wide results and limits: Patient repertoires had restricted TRB V-J pairs and skewed V and J usage, most in Tregs. In CD3G-deficient patients, conventional CD4+ T cells were enriched for hydrophobic CDR3 residues at positions 6 and 7.

The CDR3 spans 17 residues. Trimming took 3 bases from V and 0 from J; bases not matched to a gene: 8. The germline V gene encodes CDR1 GTSNPN and CDR2 SVGIG (reference sequence). Sequencing was done on a sample of conventional CD4+ T cells sorted from blood. V is TRBV30 and J is TRBJ1-6; 7 nucleotides line up with TRBD1. The receptor's source is a person aged 18 to 35 with CD3G deficiency. In nucleotides, the CDR3 is TGTGCCTGGAGCGTTGACAGGGTCAGCTCCTATAATTCACCCCTCCACTTT. This codes for CAWSVDRVSSYNSPLHF.